Listed here is a single TCR beta chain. There is no known antigen for this receptor. Per-base qualities were not stored, and no clone one base away is much larger. This sample was taken from a study of CD8 T cells in Susac syndrome (dated by TCRdb to about 2019). For context, the study as a whole: Whether CD8+ T cell activation and differentiation in Susac syndrome was antigen driven was tested using repertoire sequencing. What the work shows at the level of the full study, not this receptor alone: The number of individuals in the TCR sequencing and HLA analysis was acknowledged as relatively small.

For CDR1 and CDR2, the germline V gene (reference sequence) lists GTSNPN and SVGIG. The trim is 7 bases for V and 4 bases for J, with a gap of 10 bases between the germline ends. From the cysteine through the phenylalanine, the CDR3 covers 12 amino acids. The CDR3 DNA has 36 bases and is translated from base 1. High-throughput TCR beta sequencing profiled peripheral blood CD8+ and CD4+ T cells from healthy donors, Susac syndrome patients and multiple sclerosis patients. Treatment-naive patients with stable or active relapsing-remitting disease fulfilling revised McDonald criteria were used as multiple sclerosis controls. Bulk CD8+ and CD4+ T cells were purified by magnetic negative isolation, whereas CD8+ TEMRA cells were enriched by FACS. Blood was drawn into EDTA tubes, processed within 24 hours, and PBMCs were isolated by density gradient centrifugation. PBMCs intended for TCR sequencing were frozen in liquid nitrogen and were later thawed in a 37 degrees C water bath. A purity of at least 90% was achieved for sorted or isolated CD4+, CD8+ and CD8+ TEMRA cells.

RNA was extracted with the RNeasy kit and roughly 0.45 to 1 ug was reverse transcribed using random hexamers. The immunoSEQ multiplex PCR assay, which covers 54 Vbeta and 13 Jbeta segments, was used to amplify TCR beta CDR3 regions. PCR amplification bias was corrected using a synthetic template baseline for primer optimization and computational correction. Per the original workflow: Reads were annotated to V, D and J genes per IMGT and analyzed with immunoSEQ Analyzer, keeping only productive sequences. Clonality was computed as one minus Shannon entropy normalized by log2 of the number of productive unique sequences. For each patient and control, public and private clones were evaluated among the 100 most prevalent clones. Clones were defined as Susac-specific if absent from the healthy and MS cohorts, from roughly 1,100 published viral clones and from other ImmuneACCESS disease sequences. TCRdb trimmed public reads at Q25 via fastp, called clones via MiXCR and kept in-frame beta chains. Merged by CDR3 protein, the rows form single entries marked with the most common genes and DNA. TCRdb, not the authors, supplied the V and J calls. This sample holds approximately 170,000 distinct CDR3 sequences; roughly 94% were observed only once. The ten largest clones capture approximately 0.094% of the sample.

This sequence was found in a human donor with multiple sclerosis. Sequencing was done on a sample of CD4+ T cells from PBMCs. In this chain, TRBV30 is recombined with TRBJ1-4; the D gene cannot be named for sure. The CDR3: CAFRRGNEKLFF. The DNA reads TGTGCCTTTCGGCGGGGTAATGAAAAACTGTTTTTT.